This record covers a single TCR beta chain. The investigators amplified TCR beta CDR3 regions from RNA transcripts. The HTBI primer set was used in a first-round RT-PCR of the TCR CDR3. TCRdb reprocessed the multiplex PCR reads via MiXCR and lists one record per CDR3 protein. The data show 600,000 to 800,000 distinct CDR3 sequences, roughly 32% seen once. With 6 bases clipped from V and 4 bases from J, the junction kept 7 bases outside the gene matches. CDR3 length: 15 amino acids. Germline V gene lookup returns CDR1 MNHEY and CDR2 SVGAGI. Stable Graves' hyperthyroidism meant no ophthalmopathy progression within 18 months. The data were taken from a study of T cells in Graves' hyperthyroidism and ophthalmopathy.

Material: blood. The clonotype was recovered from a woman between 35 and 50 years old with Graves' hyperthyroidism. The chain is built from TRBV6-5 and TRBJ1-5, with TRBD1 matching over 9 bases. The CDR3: CASSDSQGANQPQHF. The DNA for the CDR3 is TGTGCCAGCAGCGACTCACAGGGGGCTAATCAGCCCCAGCATTTT.